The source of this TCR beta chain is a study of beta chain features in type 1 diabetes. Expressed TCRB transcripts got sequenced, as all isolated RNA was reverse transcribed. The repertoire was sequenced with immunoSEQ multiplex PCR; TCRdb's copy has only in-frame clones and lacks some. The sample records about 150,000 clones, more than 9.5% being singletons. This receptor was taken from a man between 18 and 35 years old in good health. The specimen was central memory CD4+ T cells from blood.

This CDR3 is CASSKPGAPQGGYTF. The CDR3 bases are TGTGCCAGCAGCAAGCCGGGGGCGCCCCAGGGAGGCTACACCTTC. This chain connects TRBV6-5 to TRBJ1-2, with a possible D match to TRBD1 (6 bases). The V gene's germline CDR1 is MNHEY and CDR2 SVGAGI. V shed 6 bases and J shed 8 bases, with 22 bases lying between them. This CDR3 has 15 amino acids.